This T cell receptor (beta chain) was sequenced in a study of blood T cell repertoires in COVID-19. Across the study: Samples representing acute and convalescent COVID-19 were sourced from the United States, Italy and Spain.

Original methodology: Amplification of reference gene primers provided the estimated nucleated cell counts. Repertoires were generated with immunoSEQ multiplex PCR, while TCRdb's copy carries only in-frame clones and drops some. Clonal size and the V and J genes are those of that table, whereas D and trimming came from the DNA. Counted here are around 700,000 clones, 85% to 90% occurring once; the ten biggest clones make up roughly 0.25%. The TCR comes from a woman between 18 and 29 years old with acute or convalescent COVID-19. Material: peripheral blood.

The CDR3 region has the DNA TGTGCCAGCAGTGAAGTATTAACCCGGGAAGCAGATACGCAGTATTTT. Translating it yields CASSEVLTREADTQYF. V usage is TRBV6-1 and J usage is TRBJ2-3, with D possibly being TRBD2 (5 bases). V was clipped by 1 base and J by 4 bases, with 15 bases between them. The CDR3 contains 16 residues. CDR1 is MNHNS, CDR2 SASEGT, per germline.